Following are 14 T cell receptor beta chains from one sample sequenced in a study of T-cell reconstitution after alpha-beta-depleted transplantation in children. Library preparation (for TCRbeta) was performed with unique molecular identifiers. Each CDR3 protein is one row after TCRdb ran MiXCR on the PCR reads. Of just under 350,000 distinct CDR3 sequences in the sample, around 15% were seen once. The sample here was PBMCs, mostly from graft donor cells, taken 360 days after TCRalphabeta/CD19-depleted stem cell transplant. The source of these receptors is a male patient between 2 and 15 years old who had a stem cell transplant for acute lymphoblastic leukemia, so the T cells may come from the graft donor.

The genes are TRBV7-9 and TRBJ1-2; D may be TRBD1 (5 bases). The CDR3 extends over 13 amino acids. The ends were cut back, 2 bases at V and 12 bases at J, with 16 bases in the middle. Germline V gives CDR1 SEHNR, CDR2 FQNEAQ (reference sequence). This chain's CDR3 is CASSLSPSREDTF. The CDR3 DNA reads as TGTGCCAGCAGCTTAAGTCCTAGCAGGGAGGACACCTTC.

This clonotype was seen once. The chain recombines TRBV20-1 with TRBJ1-4, with TRBD1 as a possible D gene (6 bases). V was cut by 0 bases and J by 7 bases, with 24 bases left in between. Germline V gene lookup returns CDR1 DFQATT and CDR2 SNEGSKA (reference sequence). CDR3 length equals 18 residues. This CDR3 reads CSARDARLTGRGFEKLFF. The CDR3 DNA sequence: TGCAGTGCTAGAGATGCACGTTTAACAGGCAGGGGATTTGAAAAACTGTTTTTT.

The CDR3 DNA is TGCAGTACCATAGCGGGAGCAGCACCACTCCGCTACGAGCAGTACTTC. This sequence encodes CSTIAGAAPLRYEQYF. This rearrangement joins TRBV20-1 to TRBJ2-7; TRBD2 matches 9 bases. CDR1 DFQATT and CDR2 SNEGSKA come from the germline V gene (reference sequence). The V and J ends lost 8 bases and 3 bases, in that order; junction bases with no gene match: 17. This CDR3 has 16 residues.

CDR3 DNA: TGTGCCTGCAGTAGGGGTAGCGGGAGAGGGGGCAATGAGCAGTTCTTC. This codes for CACSRGSGRGGNEQFF. V gene TRBV30 combines with J gene TRBJ2-1; 9 bases are a match to TRBD2. The CDR3 consists of 16 residues. Germline CDR1 is GTSNPN and CDR2 is SVGIG (reference sequence). J gave up 6 bases and V 6 bases, and 15 bases lay outside the gene matches.

There are many counts of this clonotype. CDR3 loop: CASSTPGLWALTDTQYF. The DNA of the CDR3 is TGTGCCAGCAGTACACCGGGACTCTGGGCCCTCACAGATACGCAGTATTTT. This rearrangement joins TRBV28 to TRBJ2-3, with D perhaps matching TRBD2 (6 bases). Germline-derived CDR1 and CDR2 are MDHEN and SYDVKM. Trimming left V 5 bases short and J 2 bases short, with 20 bases between. The CDR3 loop spans 17 amino acids.

This clonotype was observed a few times. V is TRBV12-3 or TRBV12-4 and J is TRBJ1-6; D is perhaps TRBD1 (5 bases). This CDR3 is built from 16 residues. V lost 5 bases to trimming and J lost 0 bases, with 11 bases between them. The CDR3 DNA follows: TGTGCCAGCAGTCCCTGGGGGGGCTCCTATAATTCACCCCTCCACTTT. Amino acids: CASSPWGGSYNSPLHF.

Ten or more counts support this clonotype. V usage is TRBV7-9 and J usage is TRBJ2-7; D is unresolved. Germline CDR1 is SEHNR and CDR2 is FQNEAQ (reference sequence). The CDR3 is 14 amino acids. The V and J ends lost 0 bases and 7 bases respectively, with 13 bases between them. The CDR3 reads CASSLAPSLGEQYF. The CDR3 nucleotides read TGTGCCAGCAGCTTAGCGCCATCTTTGGGGGAGCAGTACTTC.

The chain couples TRBV20-1 to TRBJ1-5; 7 nucleotides align to TRBD1. The CDR3 sequence is 19 residues long. The V and J ends lost 3 bases and 2 bases, in that order; junction bases with no gene match: 19. The germline V gene has CDR1 DFQATT and CDR2 SNEGSKA (reference sequence). The CDR3 bases are TGCAGTGCTAGGGGGACAGACCCCACCGATCGATATGGCAATCAGCCCCAGCATTTT. This translates into CSARGTDPTDRYGNQPQHF.

The chain employs TRBV10-3 and TRBJ2-3; weak D call: TRBD2 (5 bases). The germline V gene encodes CDR1 ENHRY and CDR2 SYGVKD. Trimming cost V 0 bases and J 2 bases, with 12 bases left between them. This CDR3 is 16 amino acids long. The CDR3 here is CAISESTSGITDTQYF. The CDR3 DNA sequence: TGTGCCATCAGTGAGTCGACAAGCGGCATCACAGATACGCAGTATTTT.

J is TRBJ2-2 and V is TRBV20-1, with a possible D match to TRBD2 (5 bases). This CDR3 contains 16 residues. V was pared by 1 base and J by 5 bases, with 17 bases between. Looked up from germline, CDR1 is DFQATT and CDR2 is SNEGSKA (reference sequence). The CDR3 region is CSARVAGPLWTGELFF. The CDR3 DNA reads TGCAGTGCTAGAGTCGCGGGCCCACTCTGGACCGGGGAGCTGTTTTTT.

The sample holds many counts of this clonotype. The rearrangement uses TRBV12-3 or TRBV12-4 and TRBJ2-3, with D unresolved. Trimming took off 2 bases at V and 4 bases at J, with 13 bases between the two ends. The CDR3 is 15 residues long. Here the CDR3 DNA reads TGTGCCAGCAGTTTACTAGTAATTACGTCAGATACGCAGTATTTT. Protein sequence: CASSLLVITSDTQYF.

This clonotype was seen more than once but under ten times. CDR3 sequence: CASSPKGGGTYEQYF. The CDR3 DNA is TGCGCCAGCAGCCCCAAAGGAGGGGGCACCTACGAGCAGTACTTC. V gene TRBV5-1 combines with J gene TRBJ2-7; a weak D match, TRBD1 (7 bases). From germline, CDR1 is SGHRS and CDR2 YFSETQ. V gave up 4 bases and J gave up 2 bases, with 16 bases separating them. CDR3 length: 15 residues.

This clonotype was detected a few times. J is TRBJ1-4 and V is TRBV12-3 or TRBV12-4; D ambiguous. Trimming removed 2 bases from V and 8 bases from J, with 18 bases in between. CDR3 length: 16 amino acids. CDR3 region: CASSLSFGPGSEKLFF. The CDR3 DNA follows: TGTGCCAGCAGTTTAAGTTTTGGGCCGGGAAGCGAAAAACTGTTTTTT.

This clonotype was counted between two and nine times. J is TRBJ2-7 and V is TRBV9; 7 bases fit TRBD2. V lost 2 bases to trimming and J lost 0 bases; unmatched junction nucleotides: 5. Per germline, CDR1 SGDLS and CDR2 YYNGEE. This CDR3 is 15 amino acids long. The CDR3 spells CASSVSGLSSYEQYF. In DNA form, the CDR3 reads TGTGCCAGCAGCGTTAGCGGGCTGAGCTCCTACGAGCAGTACTTC.